One and the same sample provided the 18 T cell receptor beta chains below, sequenced in a study of control samples from healthy donors and cancer patients. The repertoire was sequenced with immunoSEQ multiplex PCR; TCRdb's copy has only in-frame clones and lacks some. The sample has about 150,000 clones; nearly 95% are singletons. The sequencing input was blood. The receptors originated from a man aged 45-65 years in good health.

This chain joins TRBV15 and TRBJ1-2; 10 nucleotides align to TRBD1. The CDR3 length is 14 residues. Germline V lookup: CDR1 LNHNV, CDR2 YYDKDF (reference sequence). V trimming: 4 bases; J trimming: 4 bases; junction bases outside the gene matches: 3. The CDR3 loop reads CATSIGQGGYGYTF. CDR3 DNA sequence: TGTGCCACCAGCATAGGACAGGGGGGCTATGGCTACACCTTC.

The chain joins TRBV3-1 (or the pseudogene TRBV3-2) to TRBJ2-1, with TRBD2 matching 7 bases. Trimming at V came to 0 bases and at J to 0 bases, leaving 2 bases not matched to a gene. This CDR3 is built from 16 residues. Germline CDR1 reads LGHDT; CDR2 reads YNNKEL (reference sequence). The CDR3 DNA is TGTGCCAGCAGCCAAGATTTAGCGGGCTCCTACAATGAGCAGTTCTTC. This gives the protein CASSQDLAGSYNEQFF.

The V and J genes are TRBV6-1 and TRBJ2-7, with 9 bases lining up with TRBD2. From germline, CDR1 is MNHNS and CDR2 SASEGT. The CDR3 has 18 residues. V lost 3 bases to trimming and J lost 1 base; unmatched junction nucleotides: 13. The DNA for the CDR3 is TGTGCCAGCAGTGATGAGACTAGCGGCCTAGGACTATCCTACGAGCAGTACTTC. Amino acid sequence: CASSDETSGLGLSYEQYF.

The V gene is TRBV5-1, the J gene TRBJ2-3; D not resolved. The germline gives CDR1 SGHRS, CDR2 YFSETQ. V was shortened by 5 bases and J by 0 bases, with 13 bases between the two germline ends. This CDR3 spans 15 amino acids. CDR3 sequence: CASRTFVSSTDTQYF. The CDR3 DNA follows: TGCGCCAGCAGGACCTTCGTTTCTAGCACAGATACGCAGTATTTT.

This chain connects TRBV5-5 to TRBJ1-4; D may be TRBD1 (6 bases). V lost 1 base and J lost 7, with 20 bases in between. The germline V gene encodes CDR1 SGHKS and CDR2 YYEKEE (reference sequence). This CDR3 comprises 17 residues. CDR3 nucleotides: TGTGCCAGCAGCTTGTCCGTGTCGGGGGGGCTGGGTGAAAAACTGTTTTTT. Amino acids: CASSLSVSGGLGEKLFF.

This clone was observed a handful of times. The chain combines TRBV5-1 with TRBJ2-1; no firm D call. CDR1 and CDR2 (germline): SGHRS, YFSETQ. Deletions cut 1 base from V and 3 bases from J, with 11 bases between. The CDR3 totals 15 residues. CDR3 loop: CASSLTADFYNEQFF. DNA for the CDR3: TGCGCCAGCAGCTTGACAGCAGATTTCTACAATGAGCAGTTCTTC.

The gene calls are TRBV7-3 and TRBJ2-6, with D possibly called TRBD1 or TRBD2 (6 bases each). The ends were cut back, 4 bases at V and 11 bases at J, with 15 bases in the middle. This CDR3 comprises 14 residues. The germline gives CDR1 SGHTA, CDR2 FQGTGA. The CDR3 DNA reads as TGTGCCAGCAGCTCCATACCGGGGGCGGACGTCCTGACTTTC. This translates into CASSSIPGADVLTF.

The chain employs TRBV5-5 and TRBJ1-2; TRBD1 aligns across 9 bases. Trimming at V came to 6 bases and at J to 4 bases, leaving 10 bases not matched to a gene. Germline values: CDR1 SGHKS, CDR2 YYEKEE (reference sequence). The CDR3 spans 15 residues. The CDR3 protein is CASTSPGQGAYGYTF. As DNA, the CDR3 is TGTGCCAGCACCTCGCCGGGACAGGGTGCCTATGGCTACACCTTC.

The chain recombines TRBV7-9 with TRBJ1-2, with a weak D call TRBD1 (5 bases). This CDR3 comprises 14 residues. CDR1 and CDR2 from the germline V gene are SEHNR and FQNEAQ (reference sequence). The V gene lost 5 bases and the J gene lost 0 bases, with 10 bases spanning the gap. The CDR3 protein is CASSRDSANYGYTF. DNA of the CDR3: TGTGCCAGCAGCCGAGACAGCGCTAACTATGGCTACACCTTC.

The chain combines TRBV9 with TRBJ2-7; 7 bases fit TRBD1. J gave up 1 base and V 4 bases, and 5 bases lay outside the gene matches. The CDR3 runs 14 residues. Germline values: CDR1 SGDLS, CDR2 YYNGEE. The DNA for the CDR3 is TGTGCCAGCAGCCCCCGACAGGGATCCTACGAGCAGTACTTC. Protein product: CASSPRQGSYEQYF.

The V call is TRBV5-1, the J call TRBJ1-1, with D perhaps matching TRBD1 (6 bases). The CDR3 contains 15 residues. CDR1 is SGHRS, CDR2 YFSETQ, per germline. The ends were cut back, 1 base at V and 3 bases at J, with 13 bases in the middle. CDR3 in DNA: TGCGCCAGCAGCTTGCAGGGGCCCGAGGACACTGAAGCTTTCTTT. Translated: CASSLQGPEDTEAFF.

The genes are TRBV3-1 (or the pseudogene TRBV3-2) and TRBJ1-4, with D maybe TRBD1 (6 bases). The V end lost 1 base, the J end lost 3 bases, and 9 bases lay between the germline ends. This CDR3 is 15 amino acids long. Germline V gene data show CDR1 as LGHDT and CDR2 as YNNKEL (reference sequence). CDR3 sequence (DNA): TGTGCCAGCAGCCAAGTCAGGGGTCCTAATGAAAAACTGTTTTTT. Protein: CASSQVRGPNEKLFF.

The chain links TRBV7-9 to TRBJ1-4; the D is unclear. The CDR3 has 14 amino acids. Germline V gene sequence: CDR1 SEHNR, CDR2 FQNEAQ (reference sequence). Trimming removed 5 bases from V and 4 bases from J, with 11 bases in between. Here the CDR3 DNA reads TGTGCCAGCAGCACTGGACGGATTAATGAAAAACTGTTTTTT. This encodes CASSTGRINEKLFF.

Here the CDR3 reads CASCQGDHQPQHF. The CDR3 DNA reads TGTGCCAGCTGCCAGGGGGACCATCAGCCCCAGCATTTT. The chain employs TRBV6-5 and TRBJ1-5; 7 positions match TRBD1. Germline CDR1 and CDR2: MNHEY and SVGAGI. The CDR3 is made up of 13 amino acids. V was clipped by 8 bases and J by 5 bases; unmatched bases: 6.

The chain couples TRBV27 to TRBJ1-2, with a possible D match to TRBD1 (5 bases). Trimming stripped 8 bases from V and 0 bases from J, with 16 bases between. The CDR3 contains 15 residues. Germline assignment: CDR1 MNHEY and CDR2 SMNVEV (reference sequence). CDR3 sequence reads: CASPSPGRANYGYTF. CDR3 sequence (DNA): TGTGCCAGCCCCTCCCCCGGCAGGGCTAACTATGGCTACACCTTC.

The chain uses TRBV6-5 and TRBJ2-7, with D perhaps TRBD2 (6 bases). The CDR3 has 14 amino acids. V was shortened by 5 bases and J by 2 bases, with 13 bases between the two germline ends. CDR1 is MNHEY, CDR2 SVGAGI, per germline. CDR3 sequence: CASSTGGRTYEQYF. Here the CDR3 DNA reads TGTGCCAGCAGTACCGGGGGACGGACCTACGAGCAGTACTTC.

This chain links TRBV27 with TRBJ2-1, with 7 bases fitting TRBD1. Trimming cost V 7 bases and J 7 bases; bases outside gene matches: 1. CDR1 MNHEY and CDR2 SMNVEV come from the germline V gene (reference sequence). This CDR3 has 11 amino acids. CDR3 nucleotides: TGTGCCAGCACAGGGGGTAATGAGCAGTTCTTC. It codes for CASTGGNEQFF.

The chain couples TRBV3-1 (or the pseudogene TRBV3-2) to TRBJ1-1, with D tentatively TRBD1 (5 bases). From germline, CDR1 is LGHDT and CDR2 YNNKEL (reference sequence). Trimming shortened V by 4 bases and J by 0 bases, and 12 bases separated the two germline ends. CDR3 length: 15 residues. In DNA form, the CDR3 reads TGTGCCAGCAGCCCCAGGGTTTTGGTGAACACTGAAGCTTTCTTT. Translating it yields CASSPRVLVNTEAFF.